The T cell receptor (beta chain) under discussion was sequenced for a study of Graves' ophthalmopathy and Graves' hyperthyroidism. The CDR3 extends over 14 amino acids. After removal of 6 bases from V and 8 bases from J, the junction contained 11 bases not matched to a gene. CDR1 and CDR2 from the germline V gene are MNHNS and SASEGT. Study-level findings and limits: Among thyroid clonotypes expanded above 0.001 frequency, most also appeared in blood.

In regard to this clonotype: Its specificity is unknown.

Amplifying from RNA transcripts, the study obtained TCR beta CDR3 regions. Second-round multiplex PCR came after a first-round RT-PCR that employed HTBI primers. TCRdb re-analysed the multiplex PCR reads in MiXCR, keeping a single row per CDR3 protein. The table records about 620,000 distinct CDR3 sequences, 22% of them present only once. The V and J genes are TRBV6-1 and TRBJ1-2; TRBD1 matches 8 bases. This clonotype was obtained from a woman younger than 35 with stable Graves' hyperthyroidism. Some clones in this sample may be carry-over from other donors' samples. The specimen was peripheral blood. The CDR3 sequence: CASRPTGGGMGYTF. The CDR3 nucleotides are TGTGCCAGCAGACCTACAGGGGGAGGTATGGGCTACACCTTC.